A single sample is the source of the 10 T cell receptor beta chains below, sequenced in a study of T cells in Graves' hyperthyroidism and ophthalmopathy. Amplified TCR beta CDR3 regions derived from RNA transcripts. RT-PCR in the first round (using the HTBI primer set) targeted the TCR CDR3. TCRdb independently ran MiXCR on the multiplex PCR reads; one entry per CDR3 protein. Among 300,000 to 450,000 distinct CDR3 sequences listed, 15% to 17% were seen once. The sample consisted of blood. These receptors originate from a woman between 18 and 29 years old with Graves' hyperthyroidism that later progressed to Graves' ophthalmopathy.

This clonotype was recorded at least ten times. The rearrangement links TRBV20-1 to TRBJ2-3; 9 bases fit TRBD2. The CDR3 spans 15 residues. Germline V gives CDR1 DFQATT, CDR2 SNEGSKA (reference sequence). With 2 bases clipped from V and 1 base from J, the junction kept 4 bases outside the gene matches. This CDR3 reads CSARQASGGTDTQYF. DNA of the CDR3: TGCAGTGCTAGACAGGCTAGCGGGGGCACAGATACGCAGTATTTT.

At least ten counts were recorded for this clonotype. The gene calls are TRBV18 and TRBJ1-1; no clear D gene. CDR3 length: 14 amino acids. Germline V gene sequence: CDR1 KGHSH, CDR2 LQKENI. V lost 0 bases to trimming and J lost 1 base, with 6 bases between them. CDR3 region: CASSPPLGNTEAFF. As DNA, the CDR3 is TGTGCCAGCTCACCACCACTCGGGAACACTGAAGCTTTCTTT.

This clonotype was picked up many times. The chain links TRBV3-1 to TRBJ1-4; D not certain. V was trimmed by 4 bases and J by 5 bases, leaving 11 bases between them. This CDR3 spans 14 amino acids. The germline V gene encodes CDR1 LGHDT and CDR2 YNNKEL (reference sequence). The CDR3 loop is CASSRPDGNEKLFF. In nucleotides, the CDR3 is TGTGCCAGCAGCCGCCCGGACGGAAATGAAAAACTGTTTTTT.

The chain employs TRBV4-1 and TRBJ2-3, with D perhaps TRBD1 (6 bases). CDR3 length equals 16 residues. Germline values: CDR1 MGHRA, CDR2 YSYEKL. V was cut by 1 base and J by 5 bases, with 16 bases left in between. This CDR3 reads CASSQALGQRGDTQYF. In DNA, the CDR3 is TGCGCCAGCAGCCAAGCCCTAGGACAGAGAGGAGATACGCAGTATTTT.

This clonotype was observed many times. The V and J genes are TRBV20-1 and TRBJ1-1; D unclear. CDR3 length: 12 amino acids. In germline, CDR1 is DFQATT, CDR2 SNEGSKA (reference sequence). V was clipped by 0 bases and J by 1 base, with 3 bases between them. The CDR3 loop is CSARDGNTEAFF. The CDR3 nucleotides are TGCAGTGCTAGAGACGGGAACACTGAAGCTTTCTTT.

This chain joins TRBV18 and TRBJ2-1, with TRBD2 matching 10 bases. Germline CDR1 reads KGHSH; CDR2 reads LQKENI. CDR3 length equals 17 residues. The J segment lost 3 bases and the V segment lost 3 bases, leaving 8 bases of the junction unmatched. The CDR3 protein is CASSPTDSGRHYNEQFF. CDR3 in DNA: TGTGCCAGCTCACCGACCGATAGCGGGAGGCACTACAATGAGCAGTTCTTC.

In this sample, this clonotype turned up many times. J is TRBJ1-2 and V is TRBV6-5; D remains unclear. The ends were cut back, 2 bases at V and 0 bases at J, with 7 bases in the middle. This CDR3 has 14 amino acids. Per germline, CDR1 MNHEY and CDR2 SVGAGI. This CDR3 is CASSYAVTNYGYTF. CDR3 nucleotide sequence: TGTGCCAGCAGTTACGCAGTCACTAACTATGGCTACACCTTC.

In its sample, this clonotype was seen many times. The rearrangement links TRBV5-6 to TRBJ2-2; TRBD2 agrees at 8 bases. CDR1 is SGHDT, CDR2 YYEEEE, per germline. V gave up 0 bases and J gave up 2 bases; unmatched junction bases: 3. This CDR3 is built from 16 residues. In DNA form, the CDR3 reads TGTGCCAGCAGCTTGGTCCTAGCGGGTAACACCGGGGAGCTGTTTTTT. Protein product: CASSLVLAGNTGELFF.

This rearrangement joins TRBV6-1 to TRBJ1-2; D perhaps matches TRBD1 (5 bases). V was shortened by 8 bases and J by 0 bases, with 10 bases between the two germline ends. This CDR3 comprises 13 residues. Germline values: CDR1 MNHNS, CDR2 SASEGT. Here the CDR3 reads CASVTATNYGYTF. CDR3 in DNA: TGTGCCAGCGTGACAGCAACTAACTATGGCTACACCTTC.

This clonotype was picked up many times. This sequence joins TRBV29-1 and TRBJ1-1, with no clear D. The germline V gene encodes CDR1 SQVTM and CDR2 ANQGSEA. V gave up 5 bases and J gave up 1 base, with 14 bases separating them. The CDR3 spans 14 residues. The CDR3 coding sequence is TGCAGCGTTCACCGACCTGGACGGAACACTGAAGCTTTCTTT. Residues: CSVHRPGRNTEAFF. Full variable domain (remainder filled in from reference TRBV29-1 and TRBJ1-1): SAVISQKPSRDICQRGTSLTIQCQVDSQVTMMFWYRQQPGQSLTLIATANQGSEATYESGFVIDKFPISRPNLTFSTLTVSNMSPEDSSIYLCSVHRPGRNTEAFFGQGTRLTVV.